This record covers a single T cell receptor beta chain. The V gene's germline CDR1 is MDHEN and CDR2 SYDVKM. The germline V and J ends were trimmed by 7 bases and 1 base, with 16 bases remaining between them. This CDR3 region has 15 residues. The record originates from a study of shared clonotypes between healthy human individuals. Assay used: immunoSEQ multiplex PCR; TCRdb lists only in-frame clones, some missing. Of around 700,000 clones listed, roughly 70% were seen once; the top ten hold approximately 1.8%. Donors were healthy HIV-negative adults without recently reported acute infections or vaccinations.

Sequenced input: memory CD4+ T cells sorted from blood. Subset indicated: CD45RA-negative fraction. The V and J genes are TRBV28 and TRBJ1-1; the D gene is possibly TRBD1 (5 bases). The source of this sequence is a woman aged 25 to 39 in good health. The CDR3 nucleotides read TGTGCCAGCACCGTAGGTTGGGGCTCGAACACTGAAGCTTTCTTT. It codes for CASTVGWGSNTEAFF.